This passage covers 18 T cell receptor beta chains from one sample sequenced in a study of T cells expressing NK-cell markers. TCRdb reprocessed the 5' RACE reads, keeping one entry per CDR3 protein, no DNA. Its table records about 390,000 distinct CDR3 sequences. The specimen was blood T cells: a sorted CD56 or NKG2C T cell subset, CD4+ or CD8+ T cells, or bulk PBMC T cells (not recorded which). These receptors originate from a woman between 50 and 59 years old in good health.

The rearrangement links TRBV15 to TRBJ2-1; the D gene TCRdb calls, TRBD2, cannot be checked with no DNA. The CDR3 totals 17 residues. The germline CDR1 and CDR2 sequences are LNHNV and YYDKDF (reference sequence). The CDR3 sequence is CATSRDLGEGSYNEQFF. Full variable domain (remainder filled in from reference TRBV15 and TRBJ2-1): DAMVIQNPRYQVTQFGKPVTLSCSQTLNHNVMYWYQQKSSQAPKLLFHYYDKDFNNEADTPDNFQSRRPNTSFCFLDIRSPGLGDTAMYLCATSRDLGEGSYNEQFFGPGTRLTVL.

The rearrangement joins TRBV11-3 to TRBJ2-5; the TCRdb D gene call, TRBD2, has no DNA to confirm it. The CDR3 totals 15 residues. Germline V gene sequence: CDR1 SGHNT, CDR2 YENEEA. CDR3: CASSFHAAGGETQYF.

This chain connects TRBV5-1 to TRBJ2-6; TCRdb proposes TRBD1, but this gene call is untestable without DNA. Germline loops: CDR1 SGHRS, CDR2 YFSETQ. The CDR3 extends over 16 amino acids. The CDR3 region is CASSTGQFSGANVLTF.

The V and J genes are TRBV5-1 and TRBJ2-5; there is no DNA to check the TCRdb D call of TRBD2. CDR3 length: 14 amino acids. The V gene's germline CDR1 is SGHRS and CDR2 YFSETQ. The chain's CDR3 is CASSLEREEETQYF.

The chain employs TRBV20-1 and TRBJ2-1; TCRdb's D gene call, TRBD1, goes unchecked for lack of DNA. The CDR3 length is 14 residues. Germline V gene sequence: CDR1 DFQATT, CDR2 SNEGSKA (reference sequence). CDR3 loop: CSGLADPPYNEQFF.

The chain employs TRBV5-1 and TRBJ2-5; TCRdb names TRBD2, which stays unverified in the absence of DNA. Germline CDR1 is SGHRS and CDR2 is YFSETQ. The CDR3 runs to 15 residues. CDR3 sequence: CASSLQSLREETQYF. Full variable domain (rest looked up from reference TRBV5-1 and TRBJ2-5): KAGVTQTPRYLIKTRGQQVTLSCSPISGHRSVSWYQQTPGQGLQFLFEYFSETQRNKGNFPGRFSGRQFSNSRSEMNVSTLELGDSALYLCASSLQSLREETQYFGPGTRLLVL.

The chain uses TRBV5-1 and TRBJ1-2; TCRdb's assignment of TRBD1 cannot be checked, as there is no DNA. The CDR3 contains 15 residues. Germline V gene lookup returns CDR1 SGHRS and CDR2 YFSETQ. CDR3 region: CASSLVRRGIYGYTF.

The CDR3 region is CASKGTGDPSNQPQHF. The chain employs TRBV4-1 and TRBJ1-5; the TCRdb call, TRBD1, lacks DNA for checking. CDR3 length: 16 residues. Germline values: CDR1 MGHRA, CDR2 YSYEKL.

The chain uses TRBV29-1 and TRBJ1-2; TCRdb designates TRBD1, a call that cannot be tested without DNA. Germline CDR1 and CDR2: SQVTM and ANQGSEA. There are 12 residues in the CDR3. CDR3 amino acids: CSGRDWDYGYTF.

The chain joins TRBV5-1 to TRBJ1-1. This CDR3 is built from 14 residues. The V gene's germline CDR1 is SGHRS and CDR2 YFSETQ. CDR3 sequence reads: CASSSVGTNTEAFF.

The chain links TRBV5-1 to TRBJ1-2. The CDR3 spans 14 residues. CDR1 SGHRS and CDR2 YFSETQ come from the germline V gene. The CDR3 region is CASSPRPTYYGYTF.

The chain is built from TRBV4-2 and TRBJ1-2. The CDR3 loop spans 14 amino acids. CDR1 and CDR2 (germline): LGHNA, YNFKEQ. The CDR3 protein is CASSQVAESYGYTF.

This chain joins TRBV12-3 or TRBV12-4 and TRBJ2-1; there is no DNA to check the TCRdb D call of TRBD2. The CDR3 sequence is 17 residues long. The CDR3 region is CASSPSPDRGSYNEQFF.

The rearrangement links TRBV15 to TRBJ1-5. The CDR3 loop spans 12 amino acids. The germline CDR1 and CDR2 sequences are LNHNV and YYDKDF (reference sequence). The chain's CDR3 is CATSTRNQPQHF.

The chain uses TRBV12-3 or TRBV12-4 and TRBJ2-1; as DNA is missing, the TRBD2 call by TCRdb cannot be tested. The CDR3 is made up of 14 amino acids. CDR3 loop: CASTLLAGASEQFF.

The chain uses TRBV4-1 and TRBJ2-1; no DNA is available, so the TRBD2 call from TCRdb remains unchecked. The CDR3 extends over 16 amino acids. The germline CDR1 and CDR2 sequences are MGHRA and YSYEKL. The CDR3 reads CASSQASGISYNEQFF.

The chain has TRBV10-3 and TRBJ2-7; without DNA, the TCRdb call of TRBD1 cannot be checked. Germline V gene data show CDR1 as ENHRY and CDR2 as SYGVKD. This CDR3 has 13 residues. The CDR3: CASRGGGNDEQYF.

CDR3: CASGALVTGALGYTF. This rearrangement joins TRBV12-3 or TRBV12-4 to TRBJ1-2; TCRdb's D call, TRBD1, is unchecked because there is no DNA. This CDR3 spans 15 amino acids.